The rows below give T cell receptor beta chains drawn from one sample of a study of PD-1 blockade in mismatch repair-deficient tumors. These receptors have no known antigen. Libraries were prepared by immunoSEQ multiplex PCR; TCRdb keeps only in-frame clonotypes and omits some of them. Of some 9,100 clones listed, approximately 90% are singletons. Here the sequenced sample was cells cultured in vitro, taken from a patient treated with pembrolizumab. Receptors were obtained from an adult with mismatch repair-deficient cancer. CDR3s include the opening cysteine and the closing phenylalanine or tryptophan. The D gene is left open where the match is weak. Rows give clone size only sometimes, using once, few, many, or a class for an expanded clone.

abundance	d_gene	j_gene	v_gene	CDR3nt	CDR3aa
-	-	TRBJ2-6	TRBV7-2	TGTGCCAGCAGCCGCCCGGGGGCTGGGGCCAACGTCCTGACTTTC	CASSRPGAGANVLTF
-	-	TRBJ1-5	TRBV6-1	TGTGCCAGCGGAGGGGACATTAGCAATCAGCCCCAGCATTTT	CASGGDISNQPQHF
-	-	TRBJ2-1	TRBV28	TGTGCCAGCGGGGCAACAGGATGGAATGAGCAGTTCTTC	CASGATGWNEQFF
-	TRBD1	TRBJ1-2	TRBV7-9	TGTGCCAGCAGCGTACAGGGGGCGACCTATTACACCTTC	CASSVQGATYYTF
-	-	TRBJ2-6	TRBV4-1	TGCGCCAGCAGCCAAGGGAGGGCCAGGGAGGCTGGGGCCAACGTCCTGACTTTC	CASSQGRAREAGANVLTF
-	-	TRBJ2-1	TRBV9	TGTGCCAGCAGCGTTGCCCTAATGCTAAATGAGCAGTTCTTC	CASSVALMLNEQFF
-	TRBD1	TRBJ2-1	TRBV6-1	TGTGCCAGCACGCAGTACAGGGGGCATGAGCAGTTCTTC	CASTQYRGHEQFF
-	-	TRBJ2-2	TRBV19	TGTGCCAGTAGCCAAATCACCGGGGAGCTGTTTTTT	CASSQITGELFF
-	-	TRBJ2-7	TRBV28	TGTGCCAGCAGTTCCGCAAGGAAGGGGCTAAGCTACGAGCAGTACTTC	CASSSARKGLSYEQYF
-	-	TRBJ1-2	TRBV30	TGTGCCTGGAGTGTACTCGGCCAGAACTATGGCTACACCTTC	CAWSVLGQNYGYTF
-	-	TRBJ2-5	TRBV2	TGTGCCAGCAGTGACAGGGGCTTAGCCCAGTACTTC	CASSDRGLAQYF
-	-	TRBJ1-2	TRBV2	TGTGCCAGCTGCCGTGTTCAGGGGCCTCTTGGCTACACCTTC	CASCRVQGPLGYTF
-	TRBD1	TRBJ1-2	TRBV5-6	TGTGCCAGCAGCTTGCTGGGGGACAGGGGGGTCAACTATGGCTACACCTTC	CASSLLGDRGVNYGYTF
-	-	TRBJ2-6	TRBV9	TGTGCCAGCAGCGTAGGTGGCAGGGCAGTCAACGTCCTGACTTTC	CASSVGGRAVNVLTF
-	-	TRBJ2-5	TRBV5-1	TGCGCCAGCAGCTTGACCGGGAGTACCCCACTGGAGACCCAGTACTTC	CASSLTGSTPLETQYF
large	-	TRBJ2-1	TRBV5-4	TGTGCCAGCAGCTTTGTCAATGAGCAGTTCTTC	CASSFVNEQFF
once	TRBD1	TRBJ1-5	TRBV5-8	TGTGCCAGCAGCACTGGACAGGGGAATCAGCCCCAGCATTTT	CASSTGQGNQPQHF
-	-	TRBJ1-1	TRBV6-1	TGTGCCAGCAGTGAAGGTCTGGGGATAAGCCTGCCTGAAGCTTTCTTT	CASSEGLGISLPEAFF
few	-	TRBJ2-7	TRBV7-8	TGTGCCAGCAGCTTATCGGTATACGAGCAGTACTTC	CASSLSVYEQYF
-	-	TRBJ2-7	TRBV21-1	TGTGCCAGCAGCAAAGGTAGACTAGCGGGAGAGGGCTACGAGCAGTACTTC	CASSKGRLAGEGYEQYF
-	TRBD1	TRBJ2-7	TRBV30	TGTGCCTCCACACGGGACAGGCCTTACGAGCAGTACTTC	CASTRDRPYEQYF
once	-	TRBJ2-5	TRBV7-3	TGTGCCAGCAGCTCCAGGGCCCAAGAGACCCAGTACTTC	CASSSRAQETQYF
-	-	TRBJ1-5	TRBV27	TGTGCCAGCAGACCTGACAGAAATCAGCCCCAGCATTTT	CASRPDRNQPQHF